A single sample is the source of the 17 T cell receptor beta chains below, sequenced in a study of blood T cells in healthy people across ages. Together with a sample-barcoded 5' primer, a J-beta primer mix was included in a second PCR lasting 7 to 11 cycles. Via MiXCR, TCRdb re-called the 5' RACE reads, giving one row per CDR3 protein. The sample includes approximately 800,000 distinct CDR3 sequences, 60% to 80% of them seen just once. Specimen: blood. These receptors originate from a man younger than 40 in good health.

CDR3 residues: CASSWAGKNTGELFF. CDR3 nucleotides: TGTGCCAGCAGCTGGGCGGGCAAGAACACCGGGGAGCTGTTTTTT. The chain joins TRBV7-3 to TRBJ2-2, with D possibly being TRBD2 (5 bases). Germline lookup yields CDR1 SGHTA and CDR2 FQGTGA. The CDR3 length is 15 residues. Trimming removed 4 bases at V and 1 base at J, with 10 bases between. Variable domain in full (rest from reference TRBV7-3 and TRBJ2-2): GAGVSQTPSNKVTEKGKYVELRCDPISGHTALYWYRQSLGQGPEFLIYFQGTGAADDSGLPNDRFFAVRPEGSVSTLKIQRTERGDSAVYLCASSWAGKNTGELFFGEGSRLTVL.

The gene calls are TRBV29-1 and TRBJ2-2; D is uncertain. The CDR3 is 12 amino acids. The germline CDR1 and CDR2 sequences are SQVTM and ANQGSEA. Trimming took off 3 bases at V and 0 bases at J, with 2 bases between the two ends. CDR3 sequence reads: CSVDPNTGELFF. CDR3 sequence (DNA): TGCAGCGTTGATCCGAACACCGGGGAGCTGTTTTTT.

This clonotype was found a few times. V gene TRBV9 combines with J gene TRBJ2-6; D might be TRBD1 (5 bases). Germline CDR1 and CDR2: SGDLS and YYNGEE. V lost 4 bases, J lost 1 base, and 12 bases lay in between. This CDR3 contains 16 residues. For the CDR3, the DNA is TGTGCCAGCAGCCGAGTACGGACATCTGGGGCCAACGTCCTGACTTTC. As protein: CASSRVRTSGANVLTF.

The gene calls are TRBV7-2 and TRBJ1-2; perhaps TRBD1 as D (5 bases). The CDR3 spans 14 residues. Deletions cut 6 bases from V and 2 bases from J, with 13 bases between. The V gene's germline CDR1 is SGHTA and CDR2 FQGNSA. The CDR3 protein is CASSPGLRNYGYTF. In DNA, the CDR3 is TGTGCCAGCAGTCCGGGACTGCGGAACTATGGCTACACCTTC.

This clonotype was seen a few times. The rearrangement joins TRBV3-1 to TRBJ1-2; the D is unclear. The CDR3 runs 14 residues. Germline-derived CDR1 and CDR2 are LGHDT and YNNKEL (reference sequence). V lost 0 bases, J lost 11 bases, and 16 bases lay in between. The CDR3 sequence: CASSQDSGVLWYTF. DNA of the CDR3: TGTGCCAGCAGCCAAGATAGCGGAGTACTCTGGTACACCTTC.

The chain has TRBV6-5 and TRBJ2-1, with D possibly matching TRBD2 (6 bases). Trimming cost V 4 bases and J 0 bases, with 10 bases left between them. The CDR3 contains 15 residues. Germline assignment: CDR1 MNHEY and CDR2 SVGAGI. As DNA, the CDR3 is TGTGCCAGCAGTTCGGGACTTCCCTCCTACAATGAGCAGTTCTTC. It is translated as CASSSGLPSYNEQFF.

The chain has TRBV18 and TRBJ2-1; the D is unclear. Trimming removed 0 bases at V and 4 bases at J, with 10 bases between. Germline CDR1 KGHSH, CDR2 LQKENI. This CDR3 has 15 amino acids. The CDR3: CASSPPSERYNEQFF. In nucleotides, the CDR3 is TGTGCCAGCTCACCACCGTCGGAGAGGTACAATGAGCAGTTCTTC.

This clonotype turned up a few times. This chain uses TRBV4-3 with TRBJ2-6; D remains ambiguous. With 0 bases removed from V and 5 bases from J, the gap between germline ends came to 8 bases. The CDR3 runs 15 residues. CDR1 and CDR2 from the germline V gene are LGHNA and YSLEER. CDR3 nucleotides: TGCGCCAGCAGCCAAGAAGGTGGGAGGGCCAACGTCCTGACTTTC. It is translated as CASSQEGGRANVLTF.

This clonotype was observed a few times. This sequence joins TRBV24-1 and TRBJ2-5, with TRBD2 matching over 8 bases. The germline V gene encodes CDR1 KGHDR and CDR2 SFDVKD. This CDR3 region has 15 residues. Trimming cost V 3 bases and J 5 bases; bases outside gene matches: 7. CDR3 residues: CATSDPGTSVETQYF. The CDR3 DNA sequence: TGTGCCACCAGTGATCCTGGGACTAGTGTGGAGACCCAGTACTTC.

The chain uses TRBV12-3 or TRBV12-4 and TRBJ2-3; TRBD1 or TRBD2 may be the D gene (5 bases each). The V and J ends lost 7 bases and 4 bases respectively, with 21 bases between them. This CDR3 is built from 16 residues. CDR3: CASTSPRGPGADTQYF. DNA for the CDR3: TGTGCCAGCACCTCCCCCCGGGGCCCCGGCGCAGATACGCAGTATTTT.

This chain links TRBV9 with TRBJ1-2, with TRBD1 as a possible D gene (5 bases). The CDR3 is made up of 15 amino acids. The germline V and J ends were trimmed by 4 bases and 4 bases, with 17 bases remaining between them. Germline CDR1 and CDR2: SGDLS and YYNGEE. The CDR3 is CASSSSGGEFYGYTF. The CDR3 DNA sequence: TGTGCCAGCAGCTCGAGTGGGGGGGAATTCTATGGCTACACCTTC.

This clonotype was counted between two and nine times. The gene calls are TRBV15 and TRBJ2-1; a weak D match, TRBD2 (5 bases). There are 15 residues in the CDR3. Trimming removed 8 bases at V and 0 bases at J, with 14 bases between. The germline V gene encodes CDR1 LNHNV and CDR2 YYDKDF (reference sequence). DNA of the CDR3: TGTGCCACCCGAGGAGGCGGCCGCTCCTACAATGAGCAGTTCTTC. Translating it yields CATRGGGRSYNEQFF.

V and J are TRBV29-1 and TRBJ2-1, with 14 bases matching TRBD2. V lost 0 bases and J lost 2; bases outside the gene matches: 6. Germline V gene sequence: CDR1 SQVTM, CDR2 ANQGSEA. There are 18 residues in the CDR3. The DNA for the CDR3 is TGCAGCGTTGAAGATTTGGGGACTAGCGGGGGCCCCTACAATGAGCAGTTCTTC. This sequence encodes CSVEDLGTSGGPYNEQFF.

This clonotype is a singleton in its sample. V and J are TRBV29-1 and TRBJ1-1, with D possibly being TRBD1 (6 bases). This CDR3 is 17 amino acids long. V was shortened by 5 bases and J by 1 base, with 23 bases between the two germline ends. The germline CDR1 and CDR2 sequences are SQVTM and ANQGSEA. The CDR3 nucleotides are TGCAGCGTTTCCGGGACACTGTCCGCTTGGGAGAACACTGAAGCTTTCTTT. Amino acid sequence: CSVSGTLSAWENTEAFF.

CDR3: CASSGSGDEQFF. The CDR3 nucleotides are TGCGCCAGCAGCGGTAGCGGGGATGAGCAGTTCTTC. The chain uses TRBV4-1 and TRBJ2-1; 8 nucleotides agree with TRBD2. Germline trimming cut 5 bases from V and 8 bases from J; bases unmatched to any gene: 2. The CDR3 has 12 residues. Per germline, CDR1 MGHRA and CDR2 YSYEKL.

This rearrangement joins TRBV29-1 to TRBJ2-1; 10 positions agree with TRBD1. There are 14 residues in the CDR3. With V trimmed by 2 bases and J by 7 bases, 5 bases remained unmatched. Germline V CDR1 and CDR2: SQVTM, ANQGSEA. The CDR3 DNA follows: TGCAGCGTTGAACCGGACAGGGGGGGAAATGAGCAGTTCTTC. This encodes CSVEPDRGGNEQFF.

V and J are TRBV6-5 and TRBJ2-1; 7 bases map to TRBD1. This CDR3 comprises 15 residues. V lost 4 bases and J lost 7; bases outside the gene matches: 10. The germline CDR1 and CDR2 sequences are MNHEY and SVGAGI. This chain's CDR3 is CASSLHPLTGNEQFF. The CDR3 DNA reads TGTGCCAGCAGTTTACACCCGCTGACAGGGAATGAGCAGTTCTTC.